Here is one T cell receptor beta chain with its context. The germline V gene has CDR1 SQVTM and CDR2 ANQGSEA. This CDR3 is built from 18 residues. This sample was taken from a study of blood T cells in healthy people across ages. Together with a sample-barcoded 5' primer, a J-beta primer mix was included in a second PCR lasting about 7 to 11 cycles. TCRdb re-called the 5' RACE reads through MiXCR, storing one row per CDR3 protein. The table shows roughly 2 million distinct CDR3 sequences, with around half occurring only once. The J gene is TRBJ2-4, the V gene TRBV29-1; TRBD1 matches at 7 bases. The last part of the DNA fits TRBJ2-7 better; the J call may be wrong. This clonotype originated in a middle-aged woman in good health. Sequencing input: blood. The DNA for the CDR3 is TGCAGCGTTGAAGATCCATCTTTTATGGCAGGGGGACCCCTCGAGCAGTACTTC. This sequence encodes CSVEDPSFMAGGPLEQYF.